These T cell receptor beta chains were read from a single sample in a study of cytomegalovirus exposure and HLA in healthy donors. Generated by immunoSEQ multiplex PCR, the TCRdb table keeps only in-frame clones and is missing some. The data hold 75,000 to 100,000 clones, with over 75% observed a single time. Sequenced material: PBMCs. Receptors were obtained from a man in his forties in good health and CMV-seropositive. Both conserved end residues are part of each CDR3. The D gene is left open where the match is weak. Clone size, where shown, is once, few, many, or a class for clones that have expanded.

NA	15	TRBV10-1	TRBJ2-3	NA	CASSEGQGPTDTQYF	TGCGCCAGCAGTGAGGGGCAGGGCCCCACAGATACGCAGTATTTT
NA	14	TRBV6-5	TRBJ1-4	once	CASSFGRGREKLFF	TGTGCCAGCAGTTTTGGCAGGGGAAGAGAAAAACTGTTTTTT
NA	13	TRBV10-3	TRBJ2-4	NA	CAISAGLGDIQYF	TGTGCCATCAGTGCGGGTTTAGGGGACATTCAGTACTTC
NA	13	TRBV5-1	TRBJ1-4	NA	CASSLHGDEKLFF	TGCGCCAGCAGCTTGCACGGAGATGAAAAACTGTTTTTT
NA	12	TRBV2	TRBJ1-2	NA	CASSTALLGYTF	TGTGCCAGCAGCACAGCATTATTGGGCTACACCTTC
TRBD1	15	TRBV27	TRBJ1-5	NA	CASSLRTGGNQPQHF	TGTGCCAGCAGTTTACGCACAGGGGGCAATCAGCCCCAGCATTTT
TRBD1	15	TRBV5-6	TRBJ2-1	NA	CASSLGDRVHNEQFF	TGTGCCAGCAGCTTGGGGGACAGGGTACACAATGAGCAGTTCTTC
NA	15	TRBV7-8	TRBJ2-7	NA	CASSLGGAGMNEQYF	TGTGCCAGCAGCTTAGGTGGTGCAGGGATGAACGAGCAGTACTTC
TRBD1	18	TRBV19	TRBJ2-6	NA	CASSIDGTALSGANVLTF	TGTGCCAGTAGTATCGACGGGACAGCTCTCTCTGGGGCCAACGTCCTGACTTTC
TRBD2	14	TRBV28	TRBJ2-5	NA	CASRTGGASETQYF	TGTGCCAGTCGGACGGGAGGGGCCTCGGAGACCCAGTACTTC